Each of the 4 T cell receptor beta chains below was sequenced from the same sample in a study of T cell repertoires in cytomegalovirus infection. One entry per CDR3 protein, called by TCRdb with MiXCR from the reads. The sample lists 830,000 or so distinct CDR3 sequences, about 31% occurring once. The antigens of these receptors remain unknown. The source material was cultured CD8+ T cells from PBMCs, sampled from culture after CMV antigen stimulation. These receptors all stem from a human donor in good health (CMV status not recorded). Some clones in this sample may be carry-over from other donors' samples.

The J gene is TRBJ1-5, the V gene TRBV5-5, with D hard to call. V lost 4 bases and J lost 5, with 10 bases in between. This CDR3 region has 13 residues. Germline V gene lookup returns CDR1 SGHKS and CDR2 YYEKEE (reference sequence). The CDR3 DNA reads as TGTGCCAGCAGCACAGACAATTATCAGCCCCAGCATTTT. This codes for CASSTDNYQPQHF.

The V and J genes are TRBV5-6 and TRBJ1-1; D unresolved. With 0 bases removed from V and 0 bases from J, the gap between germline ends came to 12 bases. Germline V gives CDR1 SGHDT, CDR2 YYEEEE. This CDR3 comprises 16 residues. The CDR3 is CASSLGRELMNTEAFF. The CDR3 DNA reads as TGTGCCAGCAGCTTGGGTAGGGAACTTATGAACACTGAAGCTTTCTTT.

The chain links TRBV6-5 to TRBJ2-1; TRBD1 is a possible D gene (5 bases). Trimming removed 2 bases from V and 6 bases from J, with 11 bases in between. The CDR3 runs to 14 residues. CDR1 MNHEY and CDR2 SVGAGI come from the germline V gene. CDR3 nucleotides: TGTGCCAGCAGTTACCTAACAGGCAGCAATGAGCAGTTCTTC. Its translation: CASSYLTGSNEQFF.

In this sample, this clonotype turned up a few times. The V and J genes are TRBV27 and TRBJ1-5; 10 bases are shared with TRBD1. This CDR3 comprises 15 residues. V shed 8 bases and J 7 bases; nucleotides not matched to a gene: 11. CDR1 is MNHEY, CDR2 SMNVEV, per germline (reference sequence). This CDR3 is CASRTGTGVSQPQHF. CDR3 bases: TGTGCCAGCCGAACCGGGACAGGGGTCTCCCAGCCCCAGCATTTT.